The 8 T cell receptor beta chains in this list originate from one sample, sequenced in a study of cytomegalovirus exposure and HLA in healthy donors. Use of 60 Vbeta and 13 Jbeta primers characterized the PCR. Repertoires were generated with immunoSEQ multiplex PCR, while TCRdb's copy carries only in-frame clones and drops some. The table has approximately 150,000 clones, 70% to 85% seen once; the top ten hold 9% to 10%. The material sequenced was PBMCs. Receptor source: a woman in her sixties or seventies in good health and CMV-seropositive.

Details on this clone: Germline and junction disagree at one end, which may indicate a read error. The chain recombines TRBV7-7 with TRBJ2-5; a weak D match, TRBD2 (5 bases). Looked up from germline, CDR1 is SSHAT and CDR2 is FNYEAQ (reference sequence). The CDR3 contains 14 residues. The CDR3 spells CASSRRLHQETQYF. Written as DNA, the CDR3 is TGTGCTAGCAGCCGGAGGCTTCACCAAGAGACCCAGTACTTC. The variable domain in full, with the rest retrieved from reference TRBV7-7 and TRBJ2-5, is GAGVSQSPRYKVTKRGQDVTLRCDPISSHATLYWYQQALGQGPEFLTYFNYEAQPDKSGLPSDRFSAERPEGSISTLTIQRTEQRDSAMYRCASSRRLHQETQYFGPGTRLLVL.

The J gene is TRBJ2-6, the V gene TRBV5-1, with 8 nucleotides matching TRBD2. Germline V gives CDR1 SGHRS, CDR2 YFSETQ. The CDR3 consists of 18 residues. V lost 4 bases and J lost 2; bases outside the gene matches: 11. As DNA, the CDR3 is TGCGCCAGCAGCCCCCCGCGGGGGGCAGGGACTGGGGCCAACGTCCTGACTTTC. Residues: CASSPPRGAGTGANVLTF.

The V call is TRBV29-1, the J call TRBJ2-1; 7 nucleotides line up with TRBD1. This CDR3 contains 14 residues. The V gene end was trimmed by 1 base and the J gene end by 5 bases; junction bases not matched to a gene: 5. Germline CDR1 SQVTM, CDR2 ANQGSEA. The DNA of the CDR3 is TGCAGCGTTGAAGTACAGGGGACCCACAATGAGCAGTTCTTC. The encoded protein is CSVEVQGTHNEQFF.

The chain employs TRBV7-6 and TRBJ2-7; 9 nucleotides align to TRBD1. J was trimmed by 5 bases and V by 2 bases; bases with no gene match: 4. The CDR3 sequence is 14 residues long. CDR1 and CDR2 (germline): SGHVS, FNYEAQ. The CDR3 is CASSLTGGRDEQYF. For the CDR3, the DNA is TGTGCCAGCAGCTTAACAGGGGGCAGGGACGAGCAGTACTTC.

This sequence joins TRBV30 and TRBJ1-5; D remains ambiguous. This CDR3 is 16 amino acids long. Germline loops: CDR1 GTSNPN, CDR2 SVGIG (reference sequence). The V end lost 0 bases, the J end lost 0 bases, and 12 bases lay between the germline ends. The CDR3 loop is CAWSVNEVYSNQPQHF. The CDR3 nucleotides read TGTGCCTGGAGTGTTAATGAGGTCTATAGCAATCAGCCCCAGCATTTT.

The chain is built from TRBV28 and TRBJ2-3; D may be TRBD2 (5 bases). In germline, CDR1 is MDHEN, CDR2 SYDVKM. The CDR3 is made up of 12 amino acids. The V and J ends lost 5 bases and 11 bases respectively, with 14 bases between them. CDR3 region: CASSLPDRGQYF. In nucleotides, the CDR3 is TGTGCCAGCAGTCTTCCAGATCGGGGGCAGTATTTT.

This clone was picked up one time. V is TRBV27 and J is TRBJ1-4; D is perhaps TRBD1 (6 bases). Trimming left V 6 bases short and J 0 bases short, with 14 bases between. CDR3 length: 16 amino acids. Germline assignment: CDR1 MNHEY and CDR2 SMNVEV (reference sequence). CDR3 amino acids: CASRPTGTATNEKLFF. The CDR3 nucleotides read TGTGCCAGCAGACCAACAGGGACGGCAACTAATGAAAAACTGTTTTTT.

The DNA of the CDR3 is TGTGCCACCGCGGGGGATACTAACTATGGCTACACCTTC. This encodes CATAGDTNYGYTF. The J gene is TRBJ1-2, the V gene TRBV27, with D possibly matching TRBD1 (5 bases). This CDR3 is 13 amino acids long. Trimming cost V 10 bases and J 0 bases, with 12 bases left between them. The germline gives CDR1 MNHEY, CDR2 SMNVEV (reference sequence).